The 6 T cell receptor beta chains presented below share a single source sample, sequenced in a study of Ad26.COV2.S vaccination and SARS-CoV-2 variants. Here immunoSEQ multiplex PCR was the method, and the copy in TCRdb shows in-frame clones only, minus some. The profile shows 400,000 to 450,000 clones, about 90% of them singletons. Treatment denoted: some 19 received Ad26.COV2.S at low or high dose, single or two shots; 5 received placebo; per-sample allocation not given. Sampling was done on day 63 after the first vaccine or placebo injection. The specimen was peripheral blood, collected in a trial of Ad26.COV2.S vaccine versus placebo. These receptors were taken from a person between 18 and 59 years old who received the Ad26.COV2.S COVID-19 vaccine or a placebo.

The sample holds a few counts of this clone. The V call is TRBV14, the J call TRBJ1-6; the D gene is possibly TRBD1 (5 bases). The CDR3 spans 12 residues. V was pared by 3 bases and J by 8 bases, with 5 bases between. Germline lookup yields CDR1 SGHDN and CDR2 FVKESK. The CDR3 coding sequence is TGTGCCAGCAGCCACAGGGATTCACCCCTCCACTTT. It yields the protein CASSHRDSPLHF.

The chain has TRBV19 and TRBJ2-5, with a tentative D call TRBD1 (5 bases). CDR3 length: 14 residues. V lost 4 bases and J 2 bases, leaving 11 bases between the germline ends. Germline loops: CDR1 LNHDA, CDR2 SQIVND (reference sequence). CDR3 protein: CASSKGIAQETQYF. DNA for the CDR3: TGTGCCAGTAGTAAGGGGATCGCTCAAGAGACCCAGTACTTC.

V is TRBV15 and J is TRBJ1-4; D ambiguous. The CDR3 runs 15 residues. V was pared by 6 bases and J by 3 bases, with 14 bases between. Germline V lookup: CDR1 LNHNV, CDR2 YYDKDF (reference sequence). The CDR3 nucleotides are TGTGCCACCAGAGATGGGGAGCCCGCTAATGAAAAACTGTTTTTT. Translated: CATRDGEPANEKLFF.

The V call is TRBV29-1, the J call TRBJ2-7; 10 bases fit TRBD2. V shed 0 bases and J 5 bases; nucleotides not matched to a gene: 7. The germline V gene encodes CDR1 SQVTM and CDR2 ANQGSEA. The CDR3 totals 15 residues. The CDR3 nucleotides are TGCAGCGTTGAAGAAGAGGGGACTAGCGTAAACGAGCAGTACTTC. It is translated as CSVEEEGTSVNEQYF.

This sequence joins TRBV21-1 and TRBJ2-1; the tabulated D call, TRBD1, remains unverified against the DNA. TRBV21-1 is a listed pseudogene. The CDR3 has 18 residues. This CDR3 is CASSDKRPYYRAYNEQFF. The CDR3 DNA is TGTGCCAGCAGCGATAAGCGGCCTTATTACAGGGCGTACAATGAGCAGTTCTTC.

CDR3 sequence (DNA): TGTGCCAGCAGTCCGCCGACGGGGGTGCAGCCCCAGCATTTT. This encodes CASSPPTGVQPQHF. V gene TRBV28 combines with J gene TRBJ1-5, with a possible D match to TRBD1 (5 bases). V dropped 5 bases and J dropped 7 bases, with 15 bases sitting between them. The CDR3 has 14 amino acids. Per germline, CDR1 MDHEN and CDR2 SYDVKM.